Each of the 13 T cell receptor beta chains below was sequenced from the same sample in a study of cytomegalovirus exposure and HLA in healthy donors. Libraries were prepared by immunoSEQ multiplex PCR; TCRdb keeps only in-frame clonotypes and omits some of them. The sample has over 75,000 clones; 85% are singletons. The sequenced sample consisted of PBMCs. These receptors were obtained from a man aged 18 to 29 in good health and CMV-seropositive.

V is TRBV30 and J is TRBJ2-1, with 8 bases aligning to TRBD1. The germline CDR1 and CDR2 sequences are GTSNPN and SVGIG (reference sequence). This CDR3 contains 14 residues. The V segment lost 2 bases and the J segment 11 bases; nucleotides outside the gene matches: 11. CDR3 DNA: TGTGCCTGGAGTTGGAACAGGGGGGAGGTGAAGCAGTTCTTC. As protein: CAWSWNRGEVKQFF.

The V and J genes are TRBV28 and TRBJ2-7, with 11 bases lining up with TRBD2. This CDR3 is 17 amino acids long. Germline CDR1 MDHEN, CDR2 SYDVKM. The ends lost 5 bases at V and 5 bases at J; junction bases unmatched: 14. This chain's CDR3 is CASSPRPSGRSLNEQYV. As DNA, the CDR3 is TGTGCCAGCAGTCCCCGCCCTAGCGGGAGGTCTCTTAACGAGCAGTACGTC.

The chain links TRBV6-1 to TRBJ2-5, with TRBD1 identical over 7 bases. The length of the CDR3 is 13 residues. The germline V gene encodes CDR1 MNHNS and CDR2 SASEGT. Trimming cost V 9 bases and J 2 bases; bases outside gene matches: 6. CDR3: CASRGTDQETQYF. CDR3 sequence (DNA): TGTGCCAGTCGAGGGACAGATCAAGAGACCCAGTACTTC.

The chain couples TRBV7-9 to TRBJ1-1; 9 bases map to TRBD1. The CDR3 runs 17 residues. Germline values: CDR1 SEHNR, CDR2 FQNEAQ (reference sequence). Trimming cost V 3 bases and J 4 bases; bases outside gene matches: 12. In DNA, the CDR3 is TGTGCCAGCAGCTTCGGAATAGGACAGGGGCCGGGCACTGAAGCTTTCTTT. Its protein is CASSFGIGQGPGTEAFF.

The chain carries TRBV9 and TRBJ1-2; tentative D call: TRBD1 (5 bases). The length of the CDR3 is 14 residues. V was shortened by 4 bases and J by 4 bases, with 14 bases between the two germline ends. The germline V gene has CDR1 SGDLS and CDR2 YYNGEE. The CDR3 region is CASSTWTGGYGYTF. In DNA form, the CDR3 reads TGTGCCAGCAGCACCTGGACGGGGGGCTATGGCTACACCTTC.

The rearrangement joins TRBV9 to TRBJ2-2; 7 nucleotides agree with TRBD2. Germline CDR1 reads SGDLS; CDR2 reads YYNGEE. The length of the CDR3 is 16 residues. Unmatched junction bases numbered 9, after V lost 3 bases and J lost 4 bases. The CDR3 protein is CASSGTTSARTGELFF. The CDR3 DNA sequence: TGTGCCAGCAGCGGAACCACTAGCGCGCGCACCGGGGAGCTGTTTTTT.

J is TRBJ2-5 and V is TRBV5-4, with no clear D. V was cut by 1 base and J by 2 bases, with 6 bases left in between. Germline lookup yields CDR1 SGHNT and CDR2 YYREEE (reference sequence). The CDR3 contains 13 residues. Written as DNA, the CDR3 is TGTGCCAGCAGCTTGATACAGCAAGAGACCCAGTACTTC. As protein: CASSLIQQETQYF.

The chain uses TRBV28 and TRBJ2-1; tentative D call: TRBD2 (6 bases). CDR3 length: 14 residues. From germline, CDR1 is MDHEN and CDR2 SYDVKM. The V end lost 4 bases, the J end lost 3 bases, and 10 bases lay between the germline ends. The CDR3 nucleotides are TGTGCCAGCAGTTGGATTAGCGGCTACAATGAGCAGTTCTTC. Amino acid sequence: CASSWISGYNEQFF.

V usage is TRBV6-1 and J usage is TRBJ2-3, with 8 positions matching TRBD2. Germline values: CDR1 MNHNS, CDR2 SASEGT. The V and J ends lost 0 bases and 7 bases, in that order; junction bases with no gene match: 6. This CDR3 has 15 residues. CDR3 DNA sequence: TGTGCCAGCAGTGAAGCTAGCGGGAATGTTTATACGCAGTATTTT. Its translation: CASSEASGNVYTQYF.

Here the CDR3 DNA reads TGTGCCAGCAGTCCGAGACAGGCAACTAATGAAAAACTGTTTTTT. It specifies CASSPRQATNEKLFF. This rearrangement joins TRBV6-6 to TRBJ1-4; D might be TRBD1 (6 bases). CDR1 and CDR2 from the germline V gene are MNHNY and SVGAGI (reference sequence). V dropped 5 bases and J dropped 0 bases, with 10 bases sitting between them. The CDR3 runs 15 residues.

The rearrangement joins TRBV11-3 to TRBJ2-1; a weak D match, TRBD1 (6 bases). The V and J ends lost 5 bases and 6 bases respectively, with 11 bases between them. CDR3 size: 13 residues. CDR1 is SGHNT, CDR2 YENEEA, per germline. The CDR3 loop is CASSPHRVNEQFF. Here the CDR3 DNA reads TGTGCCAGCAGCCCCCACAGGGTCAATGAGCAGTTCTTC.

The genes are TRBV14 and TRBJ2-3; no clear D gene. The CDR3 is 13 residues long. V was pared by 2 bases and J by 2 bases, with 5 bases between. From germline, CDR1 is SGHDN and CDR2 FVKESK. The CDR3: CASSQRLTDTQYF. The DNA of the CDR3 is TGTGCCAGCAGCCAAAGACTCACAGATACGCAGTATTTT.

This chain links TRBV6-6 with TRBJ1-3, with D possibly matching TRBD1 (6 bases). CDR1 is MNHNY, CDR2 SVGAGI, per germline (reference sequence). V shed 2 bases and J shed 0 bases, with 11 bases lying between them. The CDR3 is 16 residues long. CDR3 sequence: CASSYQGPGSGNTIYF. The CDR3, as DNA: TGTGCCAGCAGTTACCAGGGGCCGGGCTCTGGAAACACCATATATTTT.